Below, 5 T cell receptor beta chains from the same sample are listed, as sequenced in a study. TCRdb re-derived calls from the 5' RACE reads in MiXCR, one entry per CDR3 protein. The sample yields about 7,200 distinct CDR3 sequences, about 37% seen once. Input material: memory CD4+ T cells sorted from blood. Subset meaning: memory CD4+ T cells, CD4+CD45RO+CD25-. Source of these receptors: a female donor with breast cancer.

This chain links TRBV7-2 with TRBJ2-7, with D possibly matching TRBD1 (6 bases). Germline CDR1 SGHTA, CDR2 FQGNSA. This CDR3 has 14 amino acids. The V end lost 2 bases, the J end lost 5 bases, and 13 bases lay between the germline ends. DNA of the CDR3: TGTGCCAGCAGCTTACAGGCAGGGGCCAACGAGCAGTACTTC. Translating gives CASSLQAGANEQYF. Based on the CDR3 plus reference TRBV7-2 and TRBJ2-7, the full variable domain is GAGVSQSPSNKVTEKGKDVELRCDPISGHTALYWYRQSLGQGLEFLIYFQGNSAPDKSGLPSDRFSAERTGGSVSTLTIQRTQQEDSAVYLCASSLQAGANEQYFGPGTRLTVT.

This clonotype was recorded a few times. The chain employs TRBV20-1 and TRBJ2-2; TRBD2 matches at 13 bases. After removal of 6 bases from V and 4 bases from J, the junction contained 8 bases not matched to a gene. Per the germline V gene, CDR1 is DFQATT and CDR2 is SNEGSKA (reference sequence). The CDR3 extends over 16 amino acids. The CDR3 loop reads CSAAGTSGTATGELFF. The CDR3, as DNA: TGCAGTGCCGCCGGGACTAGCGGGACGGCCACCGGGGAGCTGTTTTTT.

The J gene is TRBJ2-7, the V gene TRBV5-6; 8 nucleotides match TRBD1. CDR1 and CDR2 (germline): SGHDT, YYEEEE. This CDR3 contains 12 residues. The J segment lost 5 bases and the V segment lost 4 bases, leaving 2 bases of the junction unmatched. CDR3 residues: CASSLGQDEQYF. CDR3 nucleotide sequence: TGTGCCAGCAGCCTGGGACAGGACGAGCAGTACTTC.

As for this clonotype: This could be a read error, since a much larger clone is one nucleotide away. This sequence joins TRBV29-1 and TRBJ2-7; 9 positions agree with TRBD2. CDR3 length: 12 amino acids. Germline V gene data show CDR1 as SQVTM and CDR2 as ANQGSEA. The CDR3: CSVLAGRYAQYF. DNA of the CDR3: TGCAGCGTCCTAGCGGGAAGGTACGCGCAGTACTTC.

Turning to this clonotype: A much larger clone lies a single base off, so this may be a read error. The chain uses TRBV4-1 and TRBJ1-2; D is undetermined. CDR3 length equals 13 residues. Germline CDR1 and CDR2: MGHRA and YSYEKL. Trimming removed 1 base at V and 4 bases at J, with 7 bases between. The CDR3 DNA reads TGCGCCAGCAGCCAAGCCAACCTCTATGGCTACACCTTC. Translating gives CASSQANLYGYTF.